The source of this TCR beta chain is a study of blood T cell repertoires in COVID-19. About the study: From T cells, B-cell-depleted T cells, or PBMCs came the material, which was cDNA or gDNA.

This CDR3 region has 13 residues. The V gene lost 3 bases and the J gene lost 8 bases, with 10 bases spanning the gap. Authors' methods: Counts of nucleated cells, estimated from reference gene primer amplification, were obtained. The protocol was immunoSEQ multiplex PCR, while the TCRdb copy is restricted to in-frame clones and leaves out a portion. V and J calls and clone size come straight from that table; D and trimming were deduced from the DNA. This repertoire shows about 36,000 clones, 75% to 90% found once; its top ten account for 20%. The source of this sequence is a man in his 60s with acute or convalescent COVID-19. The chain employs TRBV12-3 or TRBV12-4 and TRBJ1-4, with a possible D match to TRBD1 (6 bases). Source material: peripheral blood. Written as DNA, the CDR3 is TGTGCCAGCAGTTTTACAGGGAACGAAAAACTGTTTTTT. As protein: CASSFTGNEKLFF.